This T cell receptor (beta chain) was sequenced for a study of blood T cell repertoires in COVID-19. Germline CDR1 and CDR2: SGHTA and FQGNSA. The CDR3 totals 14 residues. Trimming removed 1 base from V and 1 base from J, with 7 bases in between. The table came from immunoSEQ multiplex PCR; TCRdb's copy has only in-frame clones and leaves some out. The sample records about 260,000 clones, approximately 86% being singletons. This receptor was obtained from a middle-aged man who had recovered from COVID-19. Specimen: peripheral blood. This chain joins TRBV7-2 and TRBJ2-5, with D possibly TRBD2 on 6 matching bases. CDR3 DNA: TGTGCCAGCAGCTTAGGGGGGGTCCAAGAGACCCAGTACTTC. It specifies CASSLGGVQETQYF.